This TCR beta chain derives from a study of blood T cell repertoires in COVID-19. Germline CDR1 and CDR2: MNHEY and SMNVEV (reference sequence). This CDR3 region has 13 residues. V was cut by 8 bases and J by 5 bases, with 16 bases left in between. Some clones are missing from TCRdb's copy, which holds only in-frame ones; the method was immunoSEQ multiplex PCR. The table lists fewer than 250,000 clones, around 83% of them singletons. The chain joins TRBV27 to TRBJ2-7; no clear D. The receptor's source is a woman between 45 and 60 years old with acute or convalescent COVID-19. Sequenced material: peripheral blood. CDR3 sequence (DNA): TGTGCCAGCCGCTGGGCCCCCATGCACGAGCAGTACTTC. Translated, it gives CASRWAPMHEQYF.